The present TCR beta chain was sequenced within a study of cytomegalovirus exposure and HLA in healthy donors. The germline gives CDR1 SGHRS, CDR2 YFSETQ. This CDR3 comprises 15 residues. V lost 0 bases to trimming and J lost 9 bases, with 13 bases between them. The primer mix had 60 Vbeta and 13 Jbeta primers. Data came from immunoSEQ multiplex PCR; TCRdb stores just in-frame clones and leaves some out. The sample has 150,000 to 200,000 clones; more than 65% are singletons. The sequence was obtained from a man between 18 and 35 years old in good health and CMV-seropositive. The sequencing sample was made of PBMCs. This chain connects TRBV5-1 to TRBJ1-6, with D uncertain. The CDR3 here is CASSLGGGNSSPLHF. DNA for the CDR3: TGCGCCAGCAGCTTGGGAGGAGGGAACTCTTCACCCCTCCACTTT.